What follows are 14 T cell receptor beta chains derived from one specimen sequenced in a study of cytomegalovirus exposure and HLA in healthy donors. The PCR employed 60 Vbeta primers together with 13 Jbeta primers. TCRdb's copy holds only in-frame clones and misses some; the assay was immunoSEQ multiplex PCR. The data show roughly 120,000 clones, around 80% seen once. Sequencing was done on a sample of PBMCs. These receptors were obtained from a woman aged 25 to 45 in good health and CMV-seronegative.

This clone appeared a few times. The J gene is TRBJ2-7, the V gene TRBV14; 7 bases are shared with TRBD2. V lost 5 bases, J lost 1 base, and 11 bases stayed unmatched. Germline-derived CDR1 and CDR2 are SGHDN and FVKESK. The CDR3 has 16 amino acids. Here the CDR3 DNA reads TGTGCCAGCAGCACCTTCCCGGGCGGGGGTTCCTACGAGCAGTACTTC. It encodes CASSTFPGGGSYEQYF.

This clone was seen more than once but under ten times. V and J are TRBV7-2 and TRBJ2-7; 8 nucleotides align to TRBD2. Trimming removed 1 base from V and 0 bases from J; junction bases left unmatched: 2. CDR1 SGHTA and CDR2 FQGNSA come from the germline V gene. This CDR3 spans 15 amino acids. CDR3 sequence: CASSLGSGSSYEQYF. CDR3 bases: TGTGCCAGCAGCTTAGGGAGCGGGAGCTCCTACGAGCAGTACTTC.

CDR3 protein: CASSFLTEAFF. As DNA, the CDR3 is TGTGCCAGCAGCTTTCTGACTGAAGCTTTCTTT. The rearrangement links TRBV7-9 to TRBJ1-1; D unclear. Germline V lookup: CDR1 SEHNR, CDR2 FQNEAQ (reference sequence). Trimming removed 3 bases from V and 5 bases from J, with 4 bases in between. The CDR3 has 11 amino acids.

The V call is TRBV6-1, the J call TRBJ2-1; possible D gene TRBD1, 6 bases. Germline CDR1 is MNHNS and CDR2 is SASEGT. Trimming took off 2 bases at V and 5 bases at J, with 16 bases between the two ends. There are 16 residues in the CDR3. The CDR3 DNA reads TGTGCCAGCAGTGAAACTTTCGTCCGGGACAACAATGAGCAGTTCTTC. This sequence encodes CASSETFVRDNNEQFF.

Note on this clone: Germline and junction disagree at one end, which may indicate a read error. The chain combines TRBV7-9 with TRBJ1-6; 9 bases line up with TRBD1. This CDR3 is built from 15 residues. Germline V gene lookup returns CDR1 SEHNR and CDR2 FQNEAQ (reference sequence). CDR3 DNA: TGTTCCAGCAGCTCGGCGGGACAGGGTAATTCACCCCTCCACTTT. Residues: CSSSSAGQGNSPLHF. The variable domain in full, with the rest retrieved from reference TRBV7-9 and TRBJ1-6, is DTGVSQNPRHKITKRGQNVTFRCDPISEHNRLYWYRQTLGQGPEFLTYFQNEAQLEKSRLLSDRFSAERPKGSFSTLEIQRTEQGDSAMYLCSSSSAGQGNSPLHFGNGTRLTVT.

The chain is built from TRBV5-1 and TRBJ1-1, with D perhaps matching TRBD1 (5 bases). Trimming pared 1 base from V and 2 bases from J, leaving 18 bases between. Germline CDR1 and CDR2: SGHRS and YFSETQ. The CDR3 consists of 17 residues. The CDR3 loop is CASSLRQPNLGNTEAFF. The CDR3 nucleotides are TGCGCCAGCAGCTTGCGACAGCCCAATTTAGGAAACACTGAAGCTTTCTTT.

This chain joins TRBV27 and TRBJ2-1, with 7 bases lining up with TRBD2. Per germline, CDR1 MNHEY and CDR2 SMNVEV (reference sequence). The J segment lost 0 bases and the V segment lost 5 bases, leaving 7 bases of the junction unmatched. The CDR3 is made up of 16 amino acids. CDR3 nucleotide sequence: TGTGCCAGCAGTCCCCTGGGGGGGTACTCCTACAATGAGCAGTTCTTC. Its protein is CASSPLGGYSYNEQFF.

V is TRBV5-1 and J is TRBJ2-1; 12 nucleotides line up with TRBD2. The V segment lost 4 bases and the J segment 0 bases; nucleotides outside the gene matches: 5. This CDR3 has 17 residues. Germline V gene lookup returns CDR1 SGHRS and CDR2 YFSETQ. The CDR3 bases are TGCGCCAGCAGCCCGGGGACTAGCGGGTTCTCCTACAATGAGCAGTTCTTC. Protein product: CASSPGTSGFSYNEQFF.

This clone was counted between two and nine times. This chain connects TRBV27 to TRBJ1-2; TRBD1 is a possible D gene (6 bases). The V gene lost 2 bases and the J gene lost 5 bases, with 15 bases spanning the gap. The V gene's germline CDR1 is MNHEY and CDR2 SMNVEV (reference sequence). The length of the CDR3 is 15 residues. CDR3 sequence (DNA): TGTGCCAGCAGTTTAATCCCAGGGGCCGCTTATGGCTACACCTTC. Translation gives CASSLIPGAAYGYTF.

This sequence joins TRBV7-9 and TRBJ1-1; D uncertain. Trimming removed 1 base from V and 3 bases from J, with 6 bases in between. The CDR3 spans 13 residues. From germline, CDR1 is SEHNR and CDR2 FQNEAQ (reference sequence). CDR3 sequence reads: CASSLGSDTEAFF. DNA of the CDR3: TGTGCCAGCAGCTTAGGTTCGGACACTGAAGCTTTCTTT.

The gene calls are TRBV27 and TRBJ2-7; 7 nucleotides match TRBD1. This CDR3 is built from 15 residues. J was trimmed by 0 bases and V by 3 bases; bases with no gene match: 5. Germline assignment: CDR1 MNHEY and CDR2 SMNVEV (reference sequence). Here the CDR3 reads CASSFGTAYSYEQYF. Written as DNA, the CDR3 is TGTGCCAGCAGTTTTGGGACAGCCTACTCCTACGAGCAGTACTTC.

The CDR3 protein is CASSGGSGAFF. The CDR3 DNA reads TGTGCCAGCAGCGGGGGGAGCGGAGCTTTCTTT. This chain connects TRBV7-6 to TRBJ1-1; maybe TRBD1 (5 bases). CDR3 size: 11 residues. Trimming cost V 5 bases and J 10 bases, with 11 bases left between them. Germline values: CDR1 SGHVS, CDR2 FNYEAQ.

The rearrangement uses TRBV9 and TRBJ2-3, with 12 positions matching TRBD2. The V and J ends lost 0 bases and 2 bases, in that order; junction bases with no gene match: 1. Per germline, CDR1 SGDLS and CDR2 YYNGEE. The CDR3 extends over 16 amino acids. The CDR3 region is CASSVGTSGATDTQYF. CDR3 in DNA: TGTGCCAGCAGCGTAGGGACTAGCGGGGCCACAGATACGCAGTATTTT.

In this sample, this clone turned up once. The gene calls are TRBV2 and TRBJ2-2; D perhaps matches TRBD1 (5 bases). This CDR3 is 14 amino acids long. Trimming left V 6 bases short and J 3 bases short, with 11 bases between. Germline CDR1 is SNHLY and CDR2 is FYNNEI. The CDR3, as DNA: TGTGCCAGCAGGTTCACAGGCCACACCGGGGAGCTGTTTTTT. Amino acid sequence: CASRFTGHTGELFF.